This record concerns one TCR beta chain sequence. What it binds is not known. It was with a sample-barcoded 5' primer and a J-beta primer mix that a second PCR of roughly 6 to 11 cycles was run. In TCRdb, the 5' RACE reads were re-called with MiXCR into one record per CDR3 protein. Of approximately 780,000 distinct CDR3 sequences listed, under 30% were seen once; the top ten hold under 3%. Germline loops: CDR1 LNHNV, CDR2 YYDKDF (reference sequence). V shed 5 bases and J shed 9 bases, with 8 bases lying between them. This CDR3 has 11 amino acids. These data belong to a study of blood T cells in healthy people across ages. Whole-study findings and limits: Age showed a roughly linear inverse relationship with TCR beta diversity per million T cells. For the donors, CMV status was unknown and possibly confounded expanded clonotype changes.

This sample also appeared in a second study, on T cells of mothers and their children.

Sample: blood. The chain joins TRBV15 to TRBJ2-1; TRBD1 or TRBD2 may be the D gene (5 bases each). The source is a boy younger than 18 in good health. CDR3 in amino acids: CATSPGSEQFF. As DNA, the CDR3 is TGTGCCACCAGCCCAGGGAGTGAGCAGTTCTTC.